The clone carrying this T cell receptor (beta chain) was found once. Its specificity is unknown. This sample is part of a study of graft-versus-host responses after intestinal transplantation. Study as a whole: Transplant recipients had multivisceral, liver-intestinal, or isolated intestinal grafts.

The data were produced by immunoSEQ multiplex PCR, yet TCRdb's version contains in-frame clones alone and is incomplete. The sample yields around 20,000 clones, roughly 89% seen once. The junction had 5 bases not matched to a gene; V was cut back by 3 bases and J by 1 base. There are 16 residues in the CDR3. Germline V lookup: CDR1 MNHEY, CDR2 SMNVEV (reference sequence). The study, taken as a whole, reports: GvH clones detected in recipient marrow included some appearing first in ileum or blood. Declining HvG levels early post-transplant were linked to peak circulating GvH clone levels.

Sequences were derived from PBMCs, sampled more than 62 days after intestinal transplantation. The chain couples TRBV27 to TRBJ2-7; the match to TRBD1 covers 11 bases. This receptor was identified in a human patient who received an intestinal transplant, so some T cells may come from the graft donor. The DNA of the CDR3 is TGTGCCAGCAGTTTTGCTGGGACAGGGGGTTCCTACGAGCAGTACTTC. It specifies CASSFAGTGGSYEQYF.